This T cell receptor beta chain was identified in a study of human T cells and chemical hapten exposure. Study information: Chiefly female patients presented with alopecia areata, totalis or universalis.

The length of the CDR3 is 14 residues. After removal of 3 bases from V and 6 bases from J, the junction contained 7 bases not matched to a gene. Germline V CDR1 and CDR2: SGHRS, YFSETQ. In regard to this clonotype: The antigen is undetermined.

The library tagged individual cDNA molecules with unique molecular identifiers. MiXCR, applied by TCRdb to the RACE reads, yields one record per CDR3 protein. The sample has under 150,000 distinct CDR3 sequences, about an eighth seen once. Described time point: patch test 1, 2 weeks after DPC sensitization. Treatment: therapeutic diphenylcyclopropenone sensitization with weekly scalp DPC. The template was total RNA from unfractionated whole blood. Broader study findings: DPC sensitization produced no change in TCRs with frequency above 1 in 1000.

The material sequenced was whole blood, taken in connection with sensitization to the hapten diphenylcyclopropenone (DPC). This rearrangement joins TRBV5-1 to TRBJ1-2; 8 positions agree with TRBD1. This sequence was found in a woman between 50 and 59 years old with alopecia areata. Some clones in this sample may be carry-over from other donors' samples. CDR3 nucleotides: TGCGCCAGCAGCTCAGGACAGGGAAAGGATGGCTACACCTTC. This codes for CASSSGQGKDGYTF.